This TCR beta chain was sequenced during a study of T cell responses to AZD1222 COVID-19 vaccine. Study-wide findings and caveats: CD4 TCRs associated with vaccination spanned spike, dominating at 160-218 and 743-854. Nearly half of the spike-specific TCRs reportedly recognize variant regions that carry no mutations. Baseline serology detected seropositivity in only a handful of AZD1222 recipients. Among the donors, most were white British and more were female, and clonal diversity was possibly underestimated.

A word on this clone: The antigen remains undetermined.

Germline V gives CDR1 MNHEY, CDR2 SMNVEV (reference sequence). The CDR3 is made up of 16 amino acids. Deletions cut 2 bases from V and 2 bases from J, with 13 bases between. Sequencing was performed with immunoSEQ multiplex PCR; in TCRdb, only in-frame clones are kept and a portion is missing. The table has about 120,000 clones, roughly 90% seen once. This material consisted of peripheral blood, taken 28 days after the second dose of the MenACWY control vaccine. This sequence originates from an adult who received the MenACWY meningococcal vaccine as a control. The gene calls are TRBV27 and TRBJ1-3, with D unclear. The CDR3 region has the DNA TGTGCCAGCAGTTTAACATCGGTCGGGGCTGGAAACACCATATATTTT. As protein: CASSLTSVGAGNTIYF.